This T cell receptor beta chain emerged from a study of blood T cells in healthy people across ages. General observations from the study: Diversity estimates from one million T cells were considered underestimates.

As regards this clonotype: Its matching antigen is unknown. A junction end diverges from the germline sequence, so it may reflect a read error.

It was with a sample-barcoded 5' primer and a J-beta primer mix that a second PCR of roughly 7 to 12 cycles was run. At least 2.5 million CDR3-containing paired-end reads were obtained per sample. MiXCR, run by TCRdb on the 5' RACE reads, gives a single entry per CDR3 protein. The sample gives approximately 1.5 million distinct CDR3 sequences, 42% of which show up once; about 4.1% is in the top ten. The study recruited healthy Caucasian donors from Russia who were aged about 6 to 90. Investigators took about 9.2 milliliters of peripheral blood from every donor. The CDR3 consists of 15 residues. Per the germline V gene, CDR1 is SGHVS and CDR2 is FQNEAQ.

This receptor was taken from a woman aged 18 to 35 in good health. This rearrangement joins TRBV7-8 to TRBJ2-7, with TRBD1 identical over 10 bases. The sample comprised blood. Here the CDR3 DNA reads TGTGCCGGCAGCACCACGACAGGGGGCTTCTACGAGCAGTACTTC. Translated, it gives CAGSTTTGGFYEQYF.